A single sample gave rise to the 15 T cell receptor beta chains below, sequenced in a study of T cells in Graves' hyperthyroidism and ophthalmopathy. Regions amplified from RNA transcripts were the TCR beta CDR3 regions. In the first-round RT-PCR of the TCR CDR3, the HTBI primer set was used. TCRdb redid the calling of the multiplex PCR reads with MiXCR, one entry per CDR3 protein. The sample gives fewer than 900,000 distinct CDR3 sequences, roughly a sixth of which show up once; over 15% is in the top ten. The sequenced material came from blood. These receptors originate from a woman between 50 and 59 years old with Graves' hyperthyroidism that later progressed to Graves' ophthalmopathy.

The J gene is TRBJ2-4, the V gene TRBV20-1; unclear D gene. Trimming removed 0 bases from V and 8 bases from J, with 11 bases in between. CDR1 and CDR2 from the germline V gene are DFQATT and SNEGSKA (reference sequence). The CDR3 is made up of 13 amino acids. CDR3 nucleotide sequence: TGCAGTGCTAGAGATCTGGGTAGGGACATTCAGTACTTC. This encodes CSARDLGRDIQYF.

This clonotype was seen ten or more times. The chain carries TRBV7-8 and TRBJ1-5; TRBD1 is a possible D gene (6 bases). Germline V gene lookup returns CDR1 SGHVS and CDR2 FQNEAQ. The CDR3 is 13 amino acids. Trimming removed 8 bases from V and 5 bases from J, with 13 bases in between. For the CDR3, the DNA is TGTGCCAGCGCAGGGGAGGTATATCAGCCCCAGCATTTT. This codes for CASAGEVYQPQHF. The full variable domain, its missing parts supplied by reference TRBV7-8 and TRBJ1-5, is GAGVSQSPRYKVAKRGQDVALRCDPISGHVSLFWYQQALGQGPEFLTYFQNEAQLDKSGLPSDRFFAERPEGSVSTLKIQRTQQEDSAVYLCASAGEVYQPQHFGDGTRLSIL.

This chain joins TRBV11-1 and TRBJ1-2; D ambiguous. With 3 bases removed from V and 4 bases from J, the gap between germline ends came to 15 bases. This CDR3 has 15 amino acids. Germline lookup yields CDR1 SGHAT and CDR2 FQDESV (reference sequence). CDR3 protein: CASSFSRNAVYGYTF. The CDR3, as DNA: TGTGCCAGCAGCTTCAGCAGGAACGCCGTCTATGGCTACACCTTC.

This clonotype has ten or more counts. The V and J genes are TRBV3-1 and TRBJ2-3; D remains ambiguous. CDR3 length equals 11 residues. Germline V gives CDR1 LGHDT, CDR2 YNNKEL (reference sequence). V was shortened by 11 bases and J by 0 bases, with 6 bases between the two germline ends. CDR3 region: CAVGSTDTQYF. Written as DNA, the CDR3 is TGTGCCGTCGGGAGCACAGATACGCAGTATTTT.

This clonotype was counted ten times or more. The chain links TRBV20-1 to TRBJ1-2, with a possible D match to TRBD1 (6 bases). Per the germline V gene, CDR1 is DFQATT and CDR2 is SNEGSKA (reference sequence). CDR3 size: 12 residues. Trimming took off 3 bases at V and 4 bases at J, with 9 bases between the two ends. CDR3 protein: CSASWTAYGYTF. The CDR3 DNA reads as TGCAGTGCTAGTTGGACAGCCTATGGCTACACCTTC.

The chain recombines TRBV12-3 or TRBV12-4 with TRBJ1-6, with D hard to call. The CDR3 is 14 residues long. The V and J ends lost 6 bases and 7 bases respectively, with 13 bases between them. CDR3 amino acids: CASSTGPLNSPLHF. CDR3 in DNA: TGTGCCAGCAGCACGGGCCCACTAAATTCACCCCTCCACTTT.

Ten or more counts support this clonotype. The chain carries TRBV20-1 and TRBJ2-2; 7 bases are a match to TRBD1. The ends lost 1 base at V and 0 bases at J; junction bases unmatched: 11. CDR1 is DFQATT and CDR2 is SNEGSKA in the germline V gene (reference sequence). This CDR3 is built from 18 residues. The CDR3 nucleotides read TGCAGTGCTAGAGGAGTAGAGAGGGGGCTACCGAACACCGGGGAGCTGTTTTTT. As protein: CSARGVERGLPNTGELFF.

The chain employs TRBV20-1 and TRBJ2-1; 7 positions agree with TRBD2. This CDR3 spans 14 amino acids. From germline, CDR1 is DFQATT and CDR2 SNEGSKA (reference sequence). Trimming cost V 5 bases and J 13 bases; bases outside gene matches: 17. The CDR3 sequence is CSALRLGREENQFF. CDR3 nucleotides: TGCAGTGCTCTACGACTAGGCCGGGAGGAGAACCAGTTCTTC.

This clonotype was counted at least ten times. V usage is TRBV12-3 or TRBV12-4 and J usage is TRBJ1-5, with D uncertain. The CDR3 covers 12 residues. V was trimmed by 4 bases and J by 6 bases, leaving 7 bases between them. In DNA, the CDR3 is TGTGCCAGCAGTTGGACGGTTCAGCCCCAGCATTTT. Translating it yields CASSWTVQPQHF.

This clonotype was recorded at least ten times. This rearrangement joins TRBV7-6 to TRBJ1-1; 8 bases line up with TRBD1. CDR3 size: 20 residues. Germline loops: CDR1 SGHVS, CDR2 FNYEAQ. Germline trimming cut 5 bases from V and 4 bases from J; bases unmatched to any gene: 24. CDR3 in DNA: TGTGCCAGCAGCCCCCGAGCCCGACAGGGGAGGAGCGTCGGGTCCACTGAAGCTTTCTTT. Protein sequence: CASSPRARQGRSVGSTEAFF.

The table lists this clonotype with a few counts. The V call is TRBV4-1, the J call TRBJ2-3; D gene unclear. The CDR3 contains 15 residues. Germline V gives CDR1 MGHRA, CDR2 YSYEKL. V dropped 1 base and J dropped 6 bases, with 14 bases sitting between them. CDR3 bases: TGCGCCAGCAGCCAAGGAGGACCTTCGTGGGATACGCAGTATTTT. Amino acid sequence: CASSQGGPSWDTQYF.

This clonotype appeared a few times. This rearrangement joins TRBV7-2 to TRBJ2-4; D remains ambiguous. The CDR3 is made up of 16 amino acids. Germline CDR1 reads SGHTA; CDR2 reads FQGNSA. V lost 2 bases to trimming and J lost 0 bases, with 11 bases between them. CDR3 in amino acids: CASSLNGGLAKNIQYF. The DNA for the CDR3 is TGTGCCAGCAGCTTAAACGGTGGGCTAGCCAAAAACATTCAGTACTTC. The variable domain in full, with the rest retrieved from reference TRBV7-2 and TRBJ2-4, is GAGVSQSPSNKVTEKGKDVELRCDPISGHTALYWYRQSLGQGLEFLIYFQGNSAPDKSGLPSDRFSAERTGGSVSTLTIQRTQQEDSAVYLCASSLNGGLAKNIQYFGAGTRLSVL.

The sample holds a few counts of this clonotype. The rearrangement links TRBV3-1 to TRBJ1-3; tentative D call: TRBD1 (5 bases). CDR1 LGHDT and CDR2 YNNKEL come from the germline V gene (reference sequence). This CDR3 is 16 amino acids long. V was clipped by 4 bases and J by 2 bases, with 15 bases between them. The CDR3 protein is CASSPHPGGAGNTIYF. CDR3 DNA sequence: TGTGCCAGCAGCCCACACCCGGGGGGAGCTGGAAACACCATATATTTT.

This clonotype came up many times. The chain links TRBV12-3 or TRBV12-4 to TRBJ2-1; TRBD2 aligns across 7 bases. Losses at the gene ends were 6 bases for V and 11 bases for J; bases not matched to a gene: 7. CDR3 length: 12 residues. CDR3 in amino acids: CASSPSGVKQFF. Written as DNA, the CDR3 is TGTGCCAGCAGCCCCAGCGGGGTAAAGCAGTTCTTC.

Note on this clonotype: No DNA is shown, since the ends of the CDR3 on it are uncertain; the CDR3 is the one TCRdb lists. The rearrangement joins TRBV27 to TRBJ2-1; TRBD2, the table's D call, was not compared with the DNA. The CDR3 spans 15 residues, counting both ends. Germline assignment: CDR1 MNHEY and CDR2 SMNVEV (reference sequence). The CDR3 sequence: CASSPFGGGTNEQFF.